One T cell receptor (beta chain) is described in this entry. The source of the sample is a study of blood T cell repertoires in COVID-19. On the study more broadly: Sites in the United States, Italy and Spain provided acute and convalescent COVID-19 samples. The cDNA or gDNA used as material had been derived from T cells, B-cell-depleted T cells, or PBMCs.

Authors' processing steps: Estimation of nucleated cell counts was performed using reference gene primer amplification. Libraries were prepared by immunoSEQ multiplex PCR; TCRdb keeps only in-frame clonotypes and omits some of them. V and J calls and clone size are copied from that table; D and trimming were computed from the DNA. The data hold about 180,000 clones, with 70% to 90% observed a single time. Germline assignment: CDR1 MGHDK and CDR2 SYGVNS. V gave up 6 bases and J gave up 7 bases; unmatched junction bases: 4. The CDR3 has 13 residues. The genes are TRBV25-1 and TRBJ1-5; 9 nucleotides match TRBD1. Sequencing was done on a sample of peripheral blood. The TCR originated in a man aged 18 to 35 who had recovered from COVID-19. The CDR3 reads CASSRTGDQPQHF. The CDR3 region has the DNA TGTGCCAGCAGCCGGACAGGGGACCAGCCCCAGCATTTT. The full variable domain, rest sourced from reference TRBV25-1 and TRBJ1-5, is EADIYQTPRYLVIGTGKKITLECSQTMGHDKMYWYQQDPGMELHLIHYSYGVNSTEKGDLSSESTVSRIRTEHFPLTLESARPSHTSQYLCASSRTGDQPQHFGDGTRLSIL.